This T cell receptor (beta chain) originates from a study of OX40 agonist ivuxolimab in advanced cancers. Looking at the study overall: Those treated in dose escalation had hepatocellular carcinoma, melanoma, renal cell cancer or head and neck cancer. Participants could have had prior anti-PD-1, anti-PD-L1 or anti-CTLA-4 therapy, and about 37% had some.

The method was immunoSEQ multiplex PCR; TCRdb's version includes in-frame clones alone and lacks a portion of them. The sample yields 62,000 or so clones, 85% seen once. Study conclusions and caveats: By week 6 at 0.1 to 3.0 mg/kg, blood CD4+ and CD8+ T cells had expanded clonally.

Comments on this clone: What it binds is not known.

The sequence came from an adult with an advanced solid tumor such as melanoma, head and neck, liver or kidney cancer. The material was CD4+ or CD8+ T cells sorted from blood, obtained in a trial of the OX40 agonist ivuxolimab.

The CDR3 region is CAIPEQGARGYTF. For the CDR3, the DNA is TGTGCCATCCCAGAACAGGGGGCGCGGGGCTACACCTTC. This sequence joins TRBV10-3 and TRBJ1-2, with 9 bases that match TRBD1. This CDR3 spans 13 amino acids. With V trimmed by 8 bases and J by 8 bases, 9 bases remained unmatched. Germline CDR1 ENHRY, CDR2 SYGVKD.